A selection of T cell receptor beta chains follows, all from one sample in a study of blood T cell repertoires in COVID-19. The method was immunoSEQ multiplex PCR; TCRdb's version includes in-frame clones alone and lacks a portion of them. Here the sample spans about 300,000 clones, around 92% being singletons. Sequenced material: peripheral blood. These receptors were taken from a woman aged 30 to 39 with COVID-19, enrolled during active disease. Both conserved end residues are trimmed from each CDR3.

TRBJ2-3,TRBV5-1,ASSLGASGTDTQY
TRBJ1-4,TRBV5-4,ASSLRDSNEKLF
TRBJ1-4,TRBV2,ASSLLGQVVNEKPF
TRBJ1-5,TRBV4-1,ASSSIGTGPWRQPQH
TRBJ1-2,TRBV30,AALASYGYT
TRBJ2-3,TRBV6-5,ASVSQTSSADTQY
TRBJ1-5,TRBV2,ASSEQANNQPQH
TRBJ1-2,TRBV20-1,SASLQGRVGYT
TRBJ2-7,TRBV28,ASSLPRVPYEQY
TRBJ1-1,TRBV6-5,ASSPPGGTEAF